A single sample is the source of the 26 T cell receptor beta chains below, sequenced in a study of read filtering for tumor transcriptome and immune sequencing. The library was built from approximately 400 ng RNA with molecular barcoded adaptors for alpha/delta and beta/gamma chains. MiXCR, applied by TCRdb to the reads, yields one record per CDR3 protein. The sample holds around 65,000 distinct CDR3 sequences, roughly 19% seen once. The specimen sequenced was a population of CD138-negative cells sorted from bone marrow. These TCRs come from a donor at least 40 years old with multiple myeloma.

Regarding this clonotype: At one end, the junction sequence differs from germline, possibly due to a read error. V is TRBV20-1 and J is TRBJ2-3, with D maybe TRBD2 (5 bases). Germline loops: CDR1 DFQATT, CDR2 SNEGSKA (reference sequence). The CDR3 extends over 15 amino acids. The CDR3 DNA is TGCAATGCTAGCCCTTTATGGGAGTCCGCAGGTACGCAGTATTTT. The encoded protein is CNASPLWESAGTQYF.

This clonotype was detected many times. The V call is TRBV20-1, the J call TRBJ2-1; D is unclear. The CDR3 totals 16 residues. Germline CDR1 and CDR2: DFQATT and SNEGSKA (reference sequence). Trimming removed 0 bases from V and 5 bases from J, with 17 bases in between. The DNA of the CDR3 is TGCAGTGCTAGAGATTGGGCCACGACGATGAACAATGAGCAGTTCTTC. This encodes CSARDWATTMNNEQFF.

The CDR3 DNA sequence: TGTGCCAGCACATGGGGGGCTGGGGCCAACGTCCTGACTTTC. Translated, it gives CASTWGAGANVLTF. The chain joins TRBV6-2 or TRBV6-3 to TRBJ2-6, with a tentative D call TRBD2 (6 bases). The CDR3 runs 14 residues. The V and J ends lost 7 bases and 2 bases respectively, with 9 bases between them. Germline V gives CDR1 MNHEY, CDR2 SVGEGT.

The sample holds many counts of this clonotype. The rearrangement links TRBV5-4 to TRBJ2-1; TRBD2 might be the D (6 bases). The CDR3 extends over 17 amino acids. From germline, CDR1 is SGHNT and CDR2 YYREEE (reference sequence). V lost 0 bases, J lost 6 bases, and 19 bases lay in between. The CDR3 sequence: CASSLELARRESNEQFF. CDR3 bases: TGTGCCAGCAGCTTGGAATTAGCACGGCGGGAATCCAATGAGCAGTTCTTC.

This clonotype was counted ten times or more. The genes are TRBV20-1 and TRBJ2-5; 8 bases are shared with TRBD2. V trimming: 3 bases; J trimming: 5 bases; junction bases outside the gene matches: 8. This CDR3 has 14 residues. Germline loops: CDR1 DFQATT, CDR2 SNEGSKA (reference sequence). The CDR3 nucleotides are TGCAGTGCTAGCCAAACAGCGGGAGTCGAGACCCAGTACTTC. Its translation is CSASQTAGVETQYF.

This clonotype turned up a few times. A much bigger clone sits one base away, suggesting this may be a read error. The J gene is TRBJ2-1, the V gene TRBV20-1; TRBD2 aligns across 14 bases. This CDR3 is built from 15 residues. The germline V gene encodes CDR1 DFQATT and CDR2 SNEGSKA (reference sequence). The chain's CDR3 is CSASGTSGRFNERFF. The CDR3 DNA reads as TGCAGTGCTAGCGGGACTAGCGGGAGATTCAATGAGCGGTTCTTC.

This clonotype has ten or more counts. CDR3 sequence reads: CSARQGAGFTEAFF. CDR3 nucleotide sequence: TGCAGTGCTCGACAGGGGGCAGGGTTCACTGAAGCTTTCTTT. This chain connects TRBV20-1 to TRBJ1-1; 10 bases are shared with TRBD1. V lost 5 bases, J lost 4 bases, and 7 bases stayed unmatched. Germline V lookup: CDR1 DFQATT, CDR2 SNEGSKA (reference sequence). The CDR3 sequence is 14 residues long.

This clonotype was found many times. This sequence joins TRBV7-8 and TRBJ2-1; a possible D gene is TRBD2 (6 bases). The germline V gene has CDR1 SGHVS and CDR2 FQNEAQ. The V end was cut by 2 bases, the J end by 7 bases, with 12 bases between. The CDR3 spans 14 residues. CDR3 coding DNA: TGTGCCAGCAGCTTATATTCTGGGGGGAATGAGCAGTTCTTC. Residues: CASSLYSGGNEQFF.

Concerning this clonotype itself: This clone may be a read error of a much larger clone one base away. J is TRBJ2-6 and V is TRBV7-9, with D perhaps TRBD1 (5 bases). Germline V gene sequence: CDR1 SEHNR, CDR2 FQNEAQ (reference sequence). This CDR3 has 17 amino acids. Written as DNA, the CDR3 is TGTGCCAGCAGCTTAGTCGGCAGGCTGGCTGGGGCCAACGTCCTGATTTTC. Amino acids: CASSLVGRLAGANVLIF. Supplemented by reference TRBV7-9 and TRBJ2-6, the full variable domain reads DTGVSQNPRHKITKRGQNVTFRCDPISEHNRLYWYRQTLGQGPEFLTYFQNEAQLEKSRLLSDRFSAERPKGSFSTLEIQRTEQGDSAMYLCASSLVGRLAGANVLIFGAGSRLTVL.

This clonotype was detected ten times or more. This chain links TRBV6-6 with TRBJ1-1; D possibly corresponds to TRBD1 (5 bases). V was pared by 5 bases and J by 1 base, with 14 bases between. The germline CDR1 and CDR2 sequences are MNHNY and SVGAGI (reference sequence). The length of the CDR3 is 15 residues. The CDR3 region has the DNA TGTGCCAGCAGTACCTTAGGGACGGGGAACACTGAAGCTTTCTTT. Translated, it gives CASSTLGTGNTEAFF.

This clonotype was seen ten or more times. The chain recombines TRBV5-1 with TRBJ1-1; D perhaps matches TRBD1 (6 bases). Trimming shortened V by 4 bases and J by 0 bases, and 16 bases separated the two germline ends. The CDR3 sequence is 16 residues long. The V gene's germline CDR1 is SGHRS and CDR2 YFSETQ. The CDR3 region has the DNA TGCGCCAGCAGCGTCGGACAGTGGGAACTGAACACTGAAGCTTTCTTT. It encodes CASSVGQWELNTEAFF. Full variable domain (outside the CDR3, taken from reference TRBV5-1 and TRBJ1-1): KAGVTQTPRYLIKTRGQQVTLSCSPISGHRSVSWYQQTPGQGLQFLFEYFSETQRNKGNFPGRFSGRQFSNSRSEMNVSTLELGDSALYLCASSVGQWELNTEAFFGQGTRLTVV.

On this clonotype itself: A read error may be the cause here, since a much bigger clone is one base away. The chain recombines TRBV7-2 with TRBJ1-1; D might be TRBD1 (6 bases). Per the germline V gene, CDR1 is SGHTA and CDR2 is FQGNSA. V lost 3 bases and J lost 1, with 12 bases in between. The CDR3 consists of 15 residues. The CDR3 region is CASSLDSGKNTEAFF. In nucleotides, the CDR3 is TGTGCCAGCAGCTTGGACAGCGGGAAGAACACTGAAGCTTTCTTT. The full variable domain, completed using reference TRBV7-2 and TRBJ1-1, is GAGVSQSPSNKVTEKGKDVELRCDPISGHTALYWYRQSLGQGLEFLIYFQGNSAPDKSGLPSDRFSAERTGGSVSTLTIQRTQQEDSAVYLCASSLDSGKNTEAFFGQGTRLTVV.

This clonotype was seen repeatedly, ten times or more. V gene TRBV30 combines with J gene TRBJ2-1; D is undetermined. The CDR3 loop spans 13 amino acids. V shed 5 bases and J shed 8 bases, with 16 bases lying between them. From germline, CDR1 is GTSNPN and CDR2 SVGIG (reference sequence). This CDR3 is CAWLTYARDEQFF. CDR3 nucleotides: TGTGCCTGGCTAACCTATGCTAGGGATGAGCAGTTCTTC.

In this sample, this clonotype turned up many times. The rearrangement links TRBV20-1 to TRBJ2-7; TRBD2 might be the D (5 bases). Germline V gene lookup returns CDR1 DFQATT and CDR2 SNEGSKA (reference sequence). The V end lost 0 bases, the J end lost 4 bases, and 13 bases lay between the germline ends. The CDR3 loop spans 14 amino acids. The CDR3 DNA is TGCAGTGCTAGAGATCTTCGGGGAATATACGAGCAGTACTTC. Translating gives CSARDLRGIYEQYF.

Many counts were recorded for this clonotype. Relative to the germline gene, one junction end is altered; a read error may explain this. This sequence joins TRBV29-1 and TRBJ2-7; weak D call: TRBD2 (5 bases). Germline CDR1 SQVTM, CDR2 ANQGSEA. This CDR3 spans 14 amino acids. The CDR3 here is CSVKDPGSPYEQYF. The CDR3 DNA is TGCAGCGTTAAAGACCCGGGGAGCCCCTACGAGCAGTACTTC.

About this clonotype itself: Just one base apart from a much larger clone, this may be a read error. The CDR3 sequence: CASTTGRTSPGDLFF. The CDR3 DNA reads TGTGCCAGCACGACAGGAAGGACCTCCCCCGGGGACCTGTTTTTT. The chain carries TRBV6-7 and TRBJ2-2; tentative D call: TRBD1 (6 bases). TRBV6-7 is annotated as an ORF whose role is uncertain. The CDR3 loop spans 15 amino acids.

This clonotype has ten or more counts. This chain's CDR3 is CASSSSPDIKETQYF. The CDR3 nucleotides read TGTGCCAGCAGCTCCTCCCCGGACATAAAAGAGACCCAGTACTTC. The chain has TRBV13 and TRBJ2-5, with TRBD1 as a possible D gene (5 bases). This CDR3 comprises 15 residues. V gave up 4 bases and J gave up 3 bases, with 15 bases separating them. Germline V lookup: CDR1 PRHDT, CDR2 FYEKMQ (reference sequence).

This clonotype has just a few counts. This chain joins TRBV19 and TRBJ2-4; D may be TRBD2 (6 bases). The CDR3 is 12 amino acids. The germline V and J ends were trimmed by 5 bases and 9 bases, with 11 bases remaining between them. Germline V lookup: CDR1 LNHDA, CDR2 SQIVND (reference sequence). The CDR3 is CASSSGTSIQYF. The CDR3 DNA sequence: TGTGCCAGTAGTTCCGGGACTTCCATTCAGTACTTC. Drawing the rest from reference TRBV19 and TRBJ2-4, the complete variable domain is DGGITQSPKYLFRKEGQNVTLSCEQNLNHDAMYWYRQDPGQGLRLIYYSQIVNDFQKGDIAEGYSVSREKKESFPLTVTSAQKNPTAFYLCASSSGTSIQYFGAGTRLSVL.

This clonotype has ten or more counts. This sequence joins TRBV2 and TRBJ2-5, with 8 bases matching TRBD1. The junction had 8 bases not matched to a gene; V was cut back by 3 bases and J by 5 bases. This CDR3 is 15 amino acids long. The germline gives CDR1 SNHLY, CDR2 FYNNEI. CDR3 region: CASSEAGQGLETQYF. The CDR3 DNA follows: TGTGCCAGCAGTGAGGCAGGACAGGGATTGGAGACCCAGTACTTC.

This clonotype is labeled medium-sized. The chain's CDR3 is CASRTRNSYNEQFF. As DNA, the CDR3 is TGTGCCAGCAGGACGCGGAACTCCTACAATGAGCAGTTCTTC. V is TRBV6-2 or TRBV6-3 and J is TRBJ2-1; D is unclear. The germline gives CDR1 MNHEY, CDR2 SVGEGT. There are 14 residues in the CDR3. Trimming shortened V by 6 bases and J by 0 bases, and 9 bases separated the two germline ends.

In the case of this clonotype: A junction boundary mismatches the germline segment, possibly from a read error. CDR3 protein: CASSLSTWDEKLVF. The CDR3 DNA reads as TGTGCCAGCTCGCTCTCGACTTGGGATGAAAAACTGGTTTTT. The V call is TRBV18, the J call TRBJ1-4; D is uncertain. The CDR3 has 14 residues. CDR1 is KGHSH, CDR2 LQKENI, per germline.

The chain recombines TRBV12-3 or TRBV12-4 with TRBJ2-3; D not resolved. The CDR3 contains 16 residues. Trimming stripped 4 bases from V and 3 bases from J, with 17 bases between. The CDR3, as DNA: TGTGCCAGCAGTTCCGGGTCGGTGTGGGAAACAGATACGCAGTATTTT. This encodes CASSSGSVWETDTQYF.

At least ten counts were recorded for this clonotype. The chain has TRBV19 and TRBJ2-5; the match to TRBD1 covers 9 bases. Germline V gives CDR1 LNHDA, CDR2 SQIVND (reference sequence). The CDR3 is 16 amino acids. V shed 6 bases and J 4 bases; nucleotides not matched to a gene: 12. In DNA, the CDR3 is TGTGCCAGTAGATTCTTACAGGGGGCTTATGTAGAGACCCAGTACTTC. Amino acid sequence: CASRFLQGAYVETQYF. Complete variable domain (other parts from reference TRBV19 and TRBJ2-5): DGGITQSPKYLFRKEGQNVTLSCEQNLNHDAMYWYRQDPGQGLRLIYYSQIVNDFQKGDIAEGYSVSREKKESFPLTVTSAQKNPTAFYLCASRFLQGAYVETQYFGPGTRLLVL.

The CDR3 loop reads CASSGTGETEAFF. CDR3 in DNA: TGTGCCAGCAGTGGGACAGGGGAAACTGAAGCTTTCTTT. The V call is TRBV2, the J call TRBJ1-1; 9 positions agree with TRBD1. The V and J ends lost 4 bases and 5 bases, in that order; junction bases with no gene match: 2. The CDR3 runs to 13 residues. Per germline, CDR1 SNHLY and CDR2 FYNNEI.

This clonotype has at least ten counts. CDR3 protein: CASSEPSGSTDTQYF. DNA for the CDR3: TGTGCCAGCAGTGAACCTAGCGGGAGTACAGATACGCAGTATTTT. This chain joins TRBV2 and TRBJ2-3; 10 bases map to TRBD2. V lost 2 bases, J lost 3 bases, and 2 bases stayed unmatched. There are 15 residues in the CDR3. Per the germline V gene, CDR1 is SNHLY and CDR2 is FYNNEI.

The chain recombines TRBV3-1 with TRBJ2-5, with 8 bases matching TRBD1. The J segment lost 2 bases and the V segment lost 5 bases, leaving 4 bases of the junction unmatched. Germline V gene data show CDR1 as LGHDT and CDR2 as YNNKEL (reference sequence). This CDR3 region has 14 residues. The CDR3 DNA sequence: TGTGCCAGCAGCTCGCAGGGGGCGCAAGAGACCCAGTACTTC. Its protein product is CASSSQGAQETQYF.